This entry describes one T cell receptor (beta chain). The CDR3 has 15 amino acids. V gave up 3 bases and J gave up 3 bases; unmatched junction bases: 7. Germline V gene lookup returns CDR1 SGDLS and CDR2 YYNGEE. Clones were sequenced by immunoSEQ multiplex PCR, and TCRdb holds only the in-frame ones, with some missing. This sample has over 100,000 clones, with less than 85% found just once. The data originate from a study of blood T cell repertoires in COVID-19. Study background: PBMCs, B-cell-depleted T cells, or T cells provided the cDNA or gDNA that made up the material.

This receptor was obtained from a woman aged 60-70 years with acute or convalescent COVID-19. This chain joins TRBV9 and TRBJ2-5; 8 bases match TRBD1. Sequenced sample: peripheral blood. The CDR3: CASSATPGQEETQYF. CDR3 DNA: TGTGCCAGCAGCGCTACCCCGGGACAGGAAGAGACCCAGTACTTC.